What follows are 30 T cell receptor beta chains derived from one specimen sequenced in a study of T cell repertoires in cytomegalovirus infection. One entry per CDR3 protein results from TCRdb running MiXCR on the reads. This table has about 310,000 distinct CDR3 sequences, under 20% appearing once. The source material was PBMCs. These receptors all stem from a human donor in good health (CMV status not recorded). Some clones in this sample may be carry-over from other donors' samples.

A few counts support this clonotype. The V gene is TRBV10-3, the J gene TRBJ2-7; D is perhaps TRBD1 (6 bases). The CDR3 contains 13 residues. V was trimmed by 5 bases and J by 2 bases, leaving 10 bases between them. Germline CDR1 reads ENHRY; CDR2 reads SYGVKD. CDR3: CAISPGQTYEQYF. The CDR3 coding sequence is TGTGCCATCAGTCCTGGACAGACCTACGAGCAGTACTTC.

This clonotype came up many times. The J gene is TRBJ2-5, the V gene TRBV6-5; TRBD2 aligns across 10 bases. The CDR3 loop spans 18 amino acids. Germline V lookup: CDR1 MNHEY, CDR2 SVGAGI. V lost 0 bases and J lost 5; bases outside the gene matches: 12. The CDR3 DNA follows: TGTGCCAGCAGTTACTCGTACGCTAGCGGGGGATCTAGGGAGACCCAGTACTTC. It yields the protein CASSYSYASGGSRETQYF.

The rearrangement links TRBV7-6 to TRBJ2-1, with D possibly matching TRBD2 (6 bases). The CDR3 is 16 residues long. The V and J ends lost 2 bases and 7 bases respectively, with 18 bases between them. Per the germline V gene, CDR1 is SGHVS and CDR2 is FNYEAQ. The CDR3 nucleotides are TGTGCCAGCAGCTTATTGGGGCCGGAGGGGAGTAATGAGCAGTTCTTC. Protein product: CASSLLGPEGSNEQFF.

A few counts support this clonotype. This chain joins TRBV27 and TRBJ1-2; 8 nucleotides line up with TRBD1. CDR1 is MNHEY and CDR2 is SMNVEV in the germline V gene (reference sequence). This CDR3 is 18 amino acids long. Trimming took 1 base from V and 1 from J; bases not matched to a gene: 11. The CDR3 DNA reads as TGTGCCAGCAGTTTATACGGGACAGGCCGGCTACTTAACTATGGCTACACCTTC. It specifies CASSLYGTGRLLNYGYTF.

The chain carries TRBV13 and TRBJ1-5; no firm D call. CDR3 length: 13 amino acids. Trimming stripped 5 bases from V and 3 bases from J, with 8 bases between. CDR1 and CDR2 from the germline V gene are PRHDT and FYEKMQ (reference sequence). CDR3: CASSQENNQPQHF. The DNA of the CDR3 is TGTGCCAGCAGCCAGGAAAACAATCAGCCCCAGCATTTT.

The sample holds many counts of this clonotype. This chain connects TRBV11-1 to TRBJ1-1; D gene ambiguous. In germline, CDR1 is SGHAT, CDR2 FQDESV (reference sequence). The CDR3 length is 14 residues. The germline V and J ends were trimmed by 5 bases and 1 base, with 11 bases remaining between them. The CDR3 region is CASSARPGNTEAFF. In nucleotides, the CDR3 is TGTGCCAGCAGCGCACGGCCGGGGAACACTGAAGCTTTCTTT.

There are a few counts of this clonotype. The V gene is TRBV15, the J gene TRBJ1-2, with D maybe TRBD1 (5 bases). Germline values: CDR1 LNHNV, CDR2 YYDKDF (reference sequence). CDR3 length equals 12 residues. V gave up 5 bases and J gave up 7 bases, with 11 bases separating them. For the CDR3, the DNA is TGTGCCACCAGCGGGACGGGCGTTGGCTACACCTTC. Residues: CATSGTGVGYTF.

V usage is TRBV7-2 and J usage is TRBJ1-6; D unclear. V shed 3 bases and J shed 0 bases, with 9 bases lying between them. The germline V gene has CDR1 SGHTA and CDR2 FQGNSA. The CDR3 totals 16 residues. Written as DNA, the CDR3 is TGTGCCAGCAGCTTCCCCTCTTCCTCCTATAATTCACCCCTCCACTTT. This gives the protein CASSFPSSSYNSPLHF.

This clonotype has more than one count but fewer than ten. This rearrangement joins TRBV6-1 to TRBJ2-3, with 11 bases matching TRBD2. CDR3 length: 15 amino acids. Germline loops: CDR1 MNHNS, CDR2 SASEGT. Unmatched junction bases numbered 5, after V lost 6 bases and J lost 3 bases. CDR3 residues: CASSQTSGDTDTQYF. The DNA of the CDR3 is TGTGCCAGCAGCCAGACTAGCGGGGATACAGATACGCAGTATTTT.

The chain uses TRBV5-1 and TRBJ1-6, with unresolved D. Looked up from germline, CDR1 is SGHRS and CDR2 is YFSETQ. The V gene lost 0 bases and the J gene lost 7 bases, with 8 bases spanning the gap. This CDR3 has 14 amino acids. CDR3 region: CASSLGGPNSPLHF. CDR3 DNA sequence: TGCGCCAGCAGCTTGGGGGGTCCGAATTCACCCCTCCACTTT. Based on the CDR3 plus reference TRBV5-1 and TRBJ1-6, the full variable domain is KAGVTQTPRYLIKTRGQQVTLSCSPISGHRSVSWYQQTPGQGLQFLFEYFSETQRNKGNFPGRFSGRQFSNSRSEMNVSTLELGDSALYLCASSLGGPNSPLHFGNGTRLTVT.

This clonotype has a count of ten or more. CDR3 nucleotide sequence: TGTGCCAGCAGCTTACAGGGGAACTCCTACGAGCAGTACTTC. Protein: CASSLQGNSYEQYF. This rearrangement joins TRBV7-2 to TRBJ2-7; D is possibly TRBD1 (6 bases). Between the trimmed V and J ends, which lost 2 bases and 0 bases, there was a span of 8 bases. Germline assignment: CDR1 SGHTA and CDR2 FQGNSA. CDR3 length equals 14 residues.

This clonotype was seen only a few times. CDR3: CASSLDPGGRYEQYF. DNA for the CDR3: TGTGCCAGCAGCTTAGATCCCGGGGGGAGGTACGAGCAGTACTTC. The chain links TRBV7-2 to TRBJ2-7; 7 bases match TRBD2. With 1 base clipped from V and 4 bases from J, the junction kept 7 bases outside the gene matches. CDR1 is SGHTA, CDR2 FQGNSA, per germline. The CDR3 consists of 15 residues.

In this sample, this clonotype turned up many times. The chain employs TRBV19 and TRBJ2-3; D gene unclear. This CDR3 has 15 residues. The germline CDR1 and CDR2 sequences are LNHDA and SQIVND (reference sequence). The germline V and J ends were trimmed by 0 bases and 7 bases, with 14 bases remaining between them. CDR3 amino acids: CASSIDGPPVNTQYF. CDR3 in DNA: TGTGCCAGTAGTATAGATGGACCGCCCGTGAATACGCAGTATTTT.

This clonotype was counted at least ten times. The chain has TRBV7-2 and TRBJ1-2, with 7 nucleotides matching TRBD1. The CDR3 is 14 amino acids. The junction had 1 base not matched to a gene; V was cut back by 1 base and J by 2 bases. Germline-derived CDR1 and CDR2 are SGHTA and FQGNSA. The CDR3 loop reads CASSLVTGNYGYTF. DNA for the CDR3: TGTGCCAGCAGCTTAGTGACAGGGAACTATGGCTACACCTTC. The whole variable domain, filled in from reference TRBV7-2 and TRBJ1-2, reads GAGVSQSPSNKVTEKGKDVELRCDPISGHTALYWYRQSLGQGLEFLIYFQGNSAPDKSGLPSDRFSAERTGGSVSTLTIQRTQQEDSAVYLCASSLVTGNYGYTFGSGTRLTVV.

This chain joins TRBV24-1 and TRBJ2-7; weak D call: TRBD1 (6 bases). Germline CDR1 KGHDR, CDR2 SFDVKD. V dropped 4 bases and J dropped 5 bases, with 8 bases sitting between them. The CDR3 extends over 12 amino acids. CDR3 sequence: CATSETGNEQYF. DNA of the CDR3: TGTGCCACCAGTGAGACAGGAAACGAGCAGTACTTC.

The CDR3 protein is CSARLGTPDTQYF. The CDR3 nucleotides read TGCAGTGCTAGACTTGGGACTCCAGATACGCAGTATTTT. The chain combines TRBV20-1 with TRBJ2-3; D might be TRBD2 (6 bases). V gave up 2 bases and J gave up 4 bases, with 10 bases separating them. This CDR3 comprises 13 residues. Germline V gene lookup returns CDR1 DFQATT and CDR2 SNEGSKA (reference sequence).

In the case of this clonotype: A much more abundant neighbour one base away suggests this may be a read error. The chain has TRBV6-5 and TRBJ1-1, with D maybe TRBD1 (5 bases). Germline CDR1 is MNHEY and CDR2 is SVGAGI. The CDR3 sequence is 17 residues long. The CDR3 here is CASRIGHGAQGGTEASF. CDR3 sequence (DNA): TGTGCCAGCAGGATAGGACATGGGGCCCAGGGAGGGACTGAAGCTTCCTTT.

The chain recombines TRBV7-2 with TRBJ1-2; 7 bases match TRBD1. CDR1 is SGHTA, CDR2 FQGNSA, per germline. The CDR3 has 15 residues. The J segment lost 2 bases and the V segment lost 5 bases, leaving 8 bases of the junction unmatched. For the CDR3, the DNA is TGTGCCAGCAGCCCGACCCCGGGACAGAACTATGGCTACACCTTC. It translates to CASSPTPGQNYGYTF. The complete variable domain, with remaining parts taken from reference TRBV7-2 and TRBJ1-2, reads GAGVSQSPSNKVTEKGKDVELRCDPISGHTALYWYRQSLGQGLEFLIYFQGNSAPDKSGLPSDRFSAERTGGSVSTLTIQRTQQEDSAVYLCASSPTPGQNYGYTFGSGTRLTVV.

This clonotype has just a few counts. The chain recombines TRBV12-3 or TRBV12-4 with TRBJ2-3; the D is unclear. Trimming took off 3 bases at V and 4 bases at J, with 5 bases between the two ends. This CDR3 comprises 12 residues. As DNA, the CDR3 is TGTGCCAGCAGTTTTCGCCCAGATACGCAGTATTTT. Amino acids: CASSFRPDTQYF.

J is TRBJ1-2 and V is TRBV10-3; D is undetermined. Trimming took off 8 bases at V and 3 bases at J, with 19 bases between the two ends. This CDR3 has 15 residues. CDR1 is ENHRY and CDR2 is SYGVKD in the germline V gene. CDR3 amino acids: CAIGRGAPRDYGYTF. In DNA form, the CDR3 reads TGTGCCATCGGGAGAGGAGCCCCCCGGGACTATGGCTACACCTTC.

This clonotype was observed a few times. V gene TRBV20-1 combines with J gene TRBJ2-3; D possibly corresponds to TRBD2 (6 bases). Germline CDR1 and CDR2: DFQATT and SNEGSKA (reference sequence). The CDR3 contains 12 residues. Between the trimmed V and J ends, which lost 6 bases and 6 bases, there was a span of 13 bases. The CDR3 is CSAPGGDDTQYF. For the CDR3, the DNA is TGCAGTGCCCCTGGAGGGGACGATACGCAGTATTTT.

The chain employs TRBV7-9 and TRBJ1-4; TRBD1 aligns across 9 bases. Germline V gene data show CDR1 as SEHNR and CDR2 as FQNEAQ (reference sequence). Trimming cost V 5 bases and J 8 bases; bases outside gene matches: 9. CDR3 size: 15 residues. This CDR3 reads CASSHPGTGWEKLFF. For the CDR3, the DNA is TGTGCCAGCAGCCACCCCGGGACAGGGTGGGAAAAACTGTTTTTT.

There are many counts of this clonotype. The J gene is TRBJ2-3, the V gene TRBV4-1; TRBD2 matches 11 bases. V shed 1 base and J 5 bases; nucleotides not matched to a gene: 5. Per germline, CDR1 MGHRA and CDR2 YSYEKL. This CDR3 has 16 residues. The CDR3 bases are TGCGCCAGCAGCCAAGGACTAGCGGGGCGGCGAGATACGCAGTATTTT. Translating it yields CASSQGLAGRRDTQYF.

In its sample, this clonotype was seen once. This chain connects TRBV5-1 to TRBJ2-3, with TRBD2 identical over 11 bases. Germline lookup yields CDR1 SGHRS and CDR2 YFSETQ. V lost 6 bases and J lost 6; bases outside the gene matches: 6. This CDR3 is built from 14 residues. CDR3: CASTAASGGDTQYF. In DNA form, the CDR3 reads TGCGCCAGCACGGCGGCTAGCGGGGGGGATACGCAGTATTTT.

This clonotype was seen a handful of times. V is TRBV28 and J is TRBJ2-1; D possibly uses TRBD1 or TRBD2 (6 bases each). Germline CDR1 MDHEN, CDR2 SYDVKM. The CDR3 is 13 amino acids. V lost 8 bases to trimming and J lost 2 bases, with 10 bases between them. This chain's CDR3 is CASGGLAYNEQFF. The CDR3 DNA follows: TGTGCCAGCGGGGGGCTAGCCTACAATGAGCAGTTCTTC.

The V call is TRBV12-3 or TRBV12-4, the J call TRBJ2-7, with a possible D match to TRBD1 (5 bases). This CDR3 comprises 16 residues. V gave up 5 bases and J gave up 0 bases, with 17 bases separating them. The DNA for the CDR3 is TGTGCCAGCAGTCGCGACAGAGGCCGTAGCTCCTACGAGCAGTACTTC. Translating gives CASSRDRGRSSYEQYF.

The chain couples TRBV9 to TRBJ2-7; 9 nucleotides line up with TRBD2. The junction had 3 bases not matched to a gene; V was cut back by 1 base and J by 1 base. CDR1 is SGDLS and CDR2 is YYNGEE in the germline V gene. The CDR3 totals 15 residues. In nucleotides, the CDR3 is TGTGCCAGCAGCGTAAGCGGGGGGAATTCCTACGAGCAGTACTTC. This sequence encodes CASSVSGGNSYEQYF.

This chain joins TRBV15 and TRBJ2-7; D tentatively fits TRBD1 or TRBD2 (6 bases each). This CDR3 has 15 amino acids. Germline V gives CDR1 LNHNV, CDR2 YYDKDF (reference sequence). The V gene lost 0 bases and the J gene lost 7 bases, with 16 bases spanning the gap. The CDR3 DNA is TGTGCCACCAGCAGAGATGGGATGGGGGGCTATGAGCAGTACTTC. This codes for CATSRDGMGGYEQYF.

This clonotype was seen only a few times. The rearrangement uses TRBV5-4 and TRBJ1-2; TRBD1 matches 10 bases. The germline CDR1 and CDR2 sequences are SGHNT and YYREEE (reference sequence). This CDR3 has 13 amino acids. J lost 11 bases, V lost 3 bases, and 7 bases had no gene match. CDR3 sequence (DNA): TGTGCCAGCAGCTGGGGCAGGGGACAGGGGTACACCTTC. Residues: CASSWGRGQGYTF.

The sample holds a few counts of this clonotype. The CDR3: CASSHKDRETYEQYF. CDR3 nucleotides: TGTGCCAGCAGTCATAAGGACAGGGAAACCTACGAGCAGTACTTC. The rearrangement uses TRBV28 and TRBJ2-7; 8 bases agree with TRBD1. Germline CDR1 and CDR2: MDHEN and SYDVKM. V shed 5 bases and J 2 bases; nucleotides not matched to a gene: 8. This CDR3 has 15 amino acids.